One sample yielded the 32 T cell receptor beta chains listed below, sequenced in a study of T-cell reconstitution after alpha-beta-depleted transplantation in children. For TCRbeta, the library was prepared with unique molecular identifiers. TCRdb independently ran MiXCR on the PCR reads; one entry per CDR3 protein. The repertoire has about 590,000 distinct CDR3 sequences, approximately 12% of them found once; the top ten carry roughly 2.3%. The source material was PBMCs, mostly from graft donor cells, sampled 360 days after TCRalphabeta/CD19-depleted stem cell transplant. The source is a male patient aged 10 to 17 who had a stem cell transplant for acute myeloid leukemia, so the T cells may come from the graft donor.

V is TRBV28 and J is TRBJ2-2, with D perhaps TRBD1 or TRBD2 (5 bases each). The CDR3 is 16 residues long. CDR1 and CDR2 (germline): MDHEN, SYDVKM. V was cut by 7 bases and J by 6 bases, with 21 bases left in between. CDR3 DNA sequence: TGTGCCAGCATCCCACGGGGTCAGGGATCGTCCGGGGAGCTGTTTTTT. It encodes CASIPRGQGSSGELFF.

This clonotype occurred many times. The chain uses TRBV7-2 and TRBJ2-7; TRBD2 matches at 7 bases. Trimming cost V 4 bases and J 2 bases; bases outside gene matches: 8. The CDR3 extends over 15 amino acids. Germline CDR1 and CDR2: SGHTA and FQGNSA. The CDR3 coding sequence is TGTGCCAGCAGCTCCCGGGGGAGGGGTACCTACGAGCAGTACTTC. It codes for CASSSRGRGTYEQYF.

This clonotype occurred a few times. This chain joins TRBV7-9 and TRBJ2-7, with a weak D call TRBD2 (5 bases). CDR1 is SEHNR, CDR2 FQNEAQ, per germline (reference sequence). The CDR3 has 16 amino acids. Trimming took 4 bases from V and 6 from J, leaving 22 bases between them. The CDR3 loop is CASSSSTIDYAGEQYF. The DNA for the CDR3 is TGTGCCAGCAGCTCGAGTACCATCGACTACGCTGGCGAGCAGTACTTC.

The chain employs TRBV4-3 and TRBJ2-7; TRBD1 matches at 9 bases. This CDR3 is 15 amino acids long. With 0 bases clipped from V and 3 bases from J, the junction kept 3 bases outside the gene matches. Germline assignment: CDR1 LGHNA and CDR2 YSLEER. DNA for the CDR3: TGCGCCAGCAGCCAAGAGGACAGGGGAGACTACGAGCAGTACTTC. Encoded protein: CASSQEDRGDYEQYF.

The rearrangement joins TRBV7-2 to TRBJ2-2, with TRBD2 identical over 8 bases. Per germline, CDR1 SGHTA and CDR2 FQGNSA. This CDR3 region has 17 residues. J gave up 7 bases and V 5 bases, and 15 bases lay outside the gene matches. CDR3 nucleotides: TGTGCCAGCAGCGTTCAAATAGGGCGGGAGGTGAACGGGGAGCTGTTTTTT. Its protein is CASSVQIGREVNGELFF.

This clonotype has at least ten counts. V and J are TRBV29-1 and TRBJ2-1; 15 bases are shared with TRBD2. Germline V lookup: CDR1 SQVTM, CDR2 ANQGSEA. After removal of 7 bases from V and 0 bases from J, the junction contained 4 bases not matched to a gene. This CDR3 region has 16 residues. CDR3 region: CSAGLAGGPSYNEQFF. CDR3 nucleotide sequence: TGCAGCGCCGGACTAGCGGGAGGGCCCTCCTACAATGAGCAGTTCTTC.

The rearrangement uses TRBV20-1 and TRBJ2-7; TRBD1 matches at 8 bases. Trimming cost V 6 bases and J 1 base; bases outside gene matches: 17. Looked up from germline, CDR1 is DFQATT and CDR2 is SNEGSKA (reference sequence). The CDR3 consists of 17 residues. In DNA form, the CDR3 reads TGCAGTGCCCGCACAGGGGGGACGGGGGTCTTATCCTACGAGCAGTACTTC. This sequence encodes CSARTGGTGVLSYEQYF.

This clonotype was seen only a few times. V is TRBV11-2 and J is TRBJ2-2; D is possibly TRBD2 (6 bases). CDR3 length: 18 amino acids. V shed 5 bases and J shed 1 base, with 20 bases lying between them. Germline values: CDR1 SGHAT, CDR2 FQNNGV. As DNA, the CDR3 is TGTGCCAGCAGCCCCTTCCACCCCGGGACTGGGAACACCGGGGAGCTGTTTTTT. Translation gives CASSPFHPGTGNTGELFF.

This chain joins TRBV27 and TRBJ2-7; TRBD2 aligns across 8 bases. CDR1 and CDR2 (germline): MNHEY, SMNVEV (reference sequence). The trim removed 6 bases at V and 5 bases at J, leaving 12 bases unmatched. CDR3 length: 15 amino acids. The CDR3 DNA reads as TGTGCCAGCAGACAGACGGGGACTAGAATCCACGAGCAGTACTTC. Protein sequence: CASRQTGTRIHEQYF.

The genes are TRBV29-1 and TRBJ2-5; tentative D call: TRBD1 (5 bases). The V gene lost 6 bases and the J gene lost 1 base, with 12 bases spanning the gap. CDR3 size: 13 residues. Germline CDR1 and CDR2: SQVTM and ANQGSEA. CDR3 sequence (DNA): TGCAGCGTCGGACAAGTCGCCCAAGAGACCCAGTACTTC. Translation: CSVGQVAQETQYF.

This clonotype has ten or more counts. This chain uses TRBV12-3 or TRBV12-4 with TRBJ1-5; D is undetermined. The V end was cut by 5 bases, the J end by 6 bases, with 8 bases between. The CDR3 sequence is 12 residues long. CDR3 sequence: CASSPISQPQHF. The CDR3 DNA sequence: TGTGCCAGCAGTCCCATAAGTCAGCCCCAGCATTTT.

This clonotype appeared many times. The chain carries TRBV29-1 and TRBJ2-1; D possibly corresponds to TRBD2 (6 bases). This CDR3 spans 15 amino acids. V dropped 7 bases and J dropped 4 bases, with 20 bases sitting between them. Germline V gene lookup returns CDR1 SQVTM and CDR2 ANQGSEA. CDR3 sequence (DNA): TGCAGCGGGGGATTGGGACTCCTAATTTACAATGAGCAGTTCTTC. Protein sequence: CSGGLGLLIYNEQFF.

This clonotype has just a few counts. The rearrangement joins TRBV28 to TRBJ2-5; TRBD1 matches 8 bases. CDR3 size: 14 residues. J was trimmed by 6 bases and V by 3 bases; bases with no gene match: 6. CDR1 and CDR2 from the germline V gene are MDHEN and SYDVKM. Here the CDR3 reads CASSFFTGGQTQYF. DNA for the CDR3: TGTGCCAGCAGTTTTTTTACAGGGGGGCAGACCCAGTACTTC.

A word on this clonotype: A much larger clone differs by one base, so this may be a read error. The chain has TRBV5-1 and TRBJ2-1; 13 bases are shared with TRBD2. Germline loops: CDR1 SGHRS, CDR2 YFSETQ. The CDR3 spans 21 residues. The CDR3 nucleotides read TGCGCCAGCGGCTTTTGGATCGCCGGGACTAGCGGGATTATCCCCTACAATGAGCAGTTCTTC. Encoded protein: CASGFWIAGTSGIIPYNEQFF.

This clonotype was observed at least ten times. The genes are TRBV29-1 and TRBJ2-4; 8 bases align to TRBD1. V trimming: 3 bases; J trimming: 7 bases; junction bases outside the gene matches: 5. The CDR3 sequence is 13 residues long. Looked up from germline, CDR1 is SQVTM and CDR2 is ANQGSEA. The CDR3 spells CSVEPGGSNIQYF. In DNA form, the CDR3 reads TGCAGCGTTGAGCCAGGGGGCTCTAACATTCAGTACTTC.

This clonotype was counted between two and nine times. The J gene is TRBJ2-5, the V gene TRBV2; TRBD1 aligns across 7 bases. The junction had 11 bases not matched to a gene; V was cut back by 8 bases and J by 5 bases. Germline V gene lookup returns CDR1 SNHLY and CDR2 FYNNEI. The CDR3 spans 14 residues. CDR3 region: CASRLGGRGETQYF. In nucleotides, the CDR3 is TGTGCCAGCCGTCTAGGGGGCCGTGGGGAGACCCAGTACTTC.

This clonotype was seen only a few times. The chain employs TRBV11-2 and TRBJ2-3; D call uncertain. The germline V and J ends were trimmed by 2 bases and 0 bases, with 12 bases remaining between them. Germline CDR1 and CDR2: SGHAT and FQNNGV. The CDR3 sequence is 16 residues long. The CDR3 sequence: CASSLSLGRSTDTQYF. In DNA form, the CDR3 reads TGTGCCAGCAGCTTAAGTTTAGGGCGGAGCACAGATACGCAGTATTTT.

This clonotype was detected many times. This chain connects TRBV28 to TRBJ2-3, with D tentatively TRBD2 (6 bases). The V gene's germline CDR1 is MDHEN and CDR2 SYDVKM. The CDR3 is 15 amino acids. V lost 6 bases and J 4 bases, leaving 17 bases between the germline ends. The CDR3 spells CASRYRGLEPDTQYF. DNA of the CDR3: TGTGCCAGCAGGTACCGGGGACTGGAACCAGATACGCAGTATTTT.

The V call is TRBV20-1, the J call TRBJ2-5; 8 bases match TRBD1. This CDR3 comprises 13 residues. Germline V gives CDR1 DFQATT, CDR2 SNEGSKA (reference sequence). V lost 7 bases to trimming and J lost 4 bases; unmatched junction nucleotides: 8. This chain's CDR3 is CSVFQGARETQYF. In DNA, the CDR3 is TGCAGTGTCTTCCAGGGGGCGCGAGAGACCCAGTACTTC.

This sequence joins TRBV5-1 and TRBJ2-6, with D possibly called TRBD1 or TRBD2 (5 bases each). Trimming removed 3 bases from V and 0 bases from J, with 19 bases in between. The CDR3 runs 19 residues. Per germline, CDR1 SGHRS and CDR2 YFSETQ. The DNA for the CDR3 is TGCGCCAGCAGCTGGGGCGGGTTTGAAGGGCCCTCTGGGGCCAACGTCCTGACTTTC. Translating it yields CASSWGGFEGPSGANVLTF.

The V call is TRBV4-3, the J call TRBJ2-1; 13 positions match TRBD2. V was clipped by 0 bases and J by 2 bases; unmatched bases: 7. The CDR3 has 19 amino acids. Germline V CDR1 and CDR2: LGHNA, YSLEER. CDR3 sequence (DNA): TGCGCCAGCAGCCAAGAATTAAGTGGACTAGCGGGAGCCTACAATGAGCAGTTCTTC. Translation: CASSQELSGLAGAYNEQFF.

This chain connects TRBV11-2 to TRBJ2-5; 11 bases fit TRBD2. This CDR3 is 17 amino acids long. Per germline, CDR1 SGHAT and CDR2 FQNNGV. Germline trimming cut 0 bases from V and 3 bases from J; bases unmatched to any gene: 6. The CDR3 DNA reads TGTGCCAGCAGCTTAGAGGTTAGCGGGAGGGCGGAAGAGACCCAGTACTTC. Translation: CASSLEVSGRAEETQYF.

The V call is TRBV5-4, the J call TRBJ2-1; the D gene is possibly TRBD1 (5 bases). Between the trimmed V and J ends, which lost 1 base and 5 bases, there was a span of 10 bases. Germline V gene sequence: CDR1 SGHNT, CDR2 YYREEE (reference sequence). The CDR3 is 14 residues long. The CDR3 DNA reads as TGTGCCAGCAGCTTGCAGGGAATAAACAATGAGCAGTTCTTC. Translation: CASSLQGINNEQFF.

This clonotype has a handful of counts. This sequence joins TRBV7-2 and TRBJ2-7, with TRBD2 identical over 8 bases. V dropped 4 bases and J dropped 3; count of bases not matched to a gene: 8. Germline CDR1 reads SGHTA; CDR2 reads FQGNSA. The CDR3 loop spans 15 amino acids. The DNA of the CDR3 is TGTGCCAGCAGCTCCGTACTAGCGGCTAACTACGAGCAGTACTTC. It yields the protein CASSSVLAANYEQYF. Combining the CDR3 with reference TRBV7-2 and TRBJ2-7 gives the whole variable domain GAGVSQSPSNKVTEKGKDVELRCDPISGHTALYWYRQSLGQGLEFLIYFQGNSAPDKSGLPSDRFSAERTGGSVSTLTIQRTQQEDSAVYLCASSSVLAANYEQYFGPGTRLTVT.

Only a few counts were recorded for this clonotype. The chain is built from TRBV29-1 and TRBJ2-1, with 9 bases matching TRBD2. There are 15 residues in the CDR3. Unmatched junction bases numbered 12, after V lost 6 bases and J lost 6 bases. CDR1 and CDR2 (germline): SQVTM, ANQGSEA. The CDR3 sequence: CSVGRGAGGPNEQFF. In DNA, the CDR3 is TGCAGCGTCGGTCGGGGGGCGGGAGGGCCCAATGAGCAGTTCTTC.

The CDR3: CASSPRTHRDNEKLFF. The CDR3 DNA sequence: TGTGCCAGCTCACCACGAACCCACAGGGATAATGAAAAACTGTTTTTT. The chain employs TRBV18 and TRBJ1-4; D possibly corresponds to TRBD1 (6 bases). V dropped 1 base and J dropped 4 bases, with 13 bases sitting between them. Germline CDR1 reads KGHSH; CDR2 reads LQKENI. The CDR3 loop spans 16 amino acids. Using reference TRBV18 and TRBJ1-4 for the parts outside the CDR3, the full variable domain is NAGVMQNPRHLVRRRGQEARLRCSPMKGHSHVYWYRQLPEEGLKFMVYLQKENIIDESGMPKERFSAEFPKEGPSILRIQQVVRGDSAAYFCASSPRTHRDNEKLFFGSGTQLSVL.

This clonotype has a count of ten or more. This chain uses TRBV12-3 or TRBV12-4 with TRBJ2-3; no clear D gene. Trimming removed 4 bases from V and 3 bases from J, with 8 bases in between. The CDR3 is made up of 13 amino acids. CDR3 protein: CASSSRLTDTQYF. In DNA, the CDR3 is TGTGCCAGCAGTTCCCGACTTACAGATACGCAGTATTTT.

The V gene is TRBV12-3 or TRBV12-4, the J gene TRBJ2-1; D not certain. V dropped 5 bases and J dropped 9 bases, with 17 bases sitting between them. The CDR3 sequence is 14 residues long. CDR3 region: CASSADPASAEQFF. DNA for the CDR3: TGTGCCAGCAGTGCCGACCCTGCGAGTGCTGAGCAGTTCTTC.

The table lists this clonotype with many counts. This sequence joins TRBV24-1 and TRBJ2-1; 8 positions match TRBD2. Per the germline V gene, CDR1 is KGHDR and CDR2 is SFDVKD. V trimming: 5 bases; J trimming: 0 bases; junction bases outside the gene matches: 14. There are 19 residues in the CDR3. This chain's CDR3 is CATSVSTSGYTSSYNEQFF. CDR3 sequence (DNA): TGTGCCACCAGTGTGTCCACTAGCGGTTATACGAGCTCCTACAATGAGCAGTTCTTC.

This clonotype was picked up many times. The V gene is TRBV7-8, the J gene TRBJ2-5, with a tentative D call TRBD2 (5 bases). CDR1 is SGHVS and CDR2 is FQNEAQ in the germline V gene. Trimming took 7 bases from V and 5 from J, leaving 17 bases between them. The CDR3 totals 14 residues. The CDR3 DNA reads as TGTGCCAGCATCCTGGACTCTAATCAGGAGACCCAGTACTTC. Translated: CASILDSNQETQYF.

The CDR3 reads CSARVEPRLAGSSGELFF. The CDR3 DNA is TGCAGTGCTAGAGTCGAACCCCGGCTAGCGGGATCTAGCGGGGAGCTGTTTTTT. The chain has TRBV20-1 and TRBJ2-2; 9 bases are a match to TRBD2. CDR3 length: 18 residues. Germline trimming cut 1 base from V and 7 bases from J; bases unmatched to any gene: 16. Per the germline V gene, CDR1 is DFQATT and CDR2 is SNEGSKA (reference sequence).

There are a few counts of this clonotype. The rearrangement links TRBV7-3 to TRBJ2-6, with D unresolved. Deletions cut 4 bases from V and 0 bases from J, with 13 bases between. Germline V CDR1 and CDR2: SGHTA, FQGTGA. CDR3 length equals 17 residues. The CDR3 nucleotides read TGTGCCAGCAGCTCAAGGGTCCTAAGCTCTGGGGCCAACGTCCTGACTTTC. Protein: CASSSRVLSSGANVLTF.